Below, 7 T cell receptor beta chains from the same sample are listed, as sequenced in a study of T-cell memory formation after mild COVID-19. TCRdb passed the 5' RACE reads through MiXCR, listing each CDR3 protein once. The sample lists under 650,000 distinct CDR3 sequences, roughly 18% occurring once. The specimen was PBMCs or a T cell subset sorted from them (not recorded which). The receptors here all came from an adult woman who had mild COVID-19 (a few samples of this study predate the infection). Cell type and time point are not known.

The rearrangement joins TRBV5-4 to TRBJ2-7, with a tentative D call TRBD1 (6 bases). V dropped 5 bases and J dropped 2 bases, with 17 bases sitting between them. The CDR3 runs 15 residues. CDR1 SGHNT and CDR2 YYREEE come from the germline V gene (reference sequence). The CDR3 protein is CASRPDRPGPYEQYF. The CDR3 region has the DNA TGTGCCAGCAGACCGGACAGACCGGGTCCCTACGAGCAGTACTTC.

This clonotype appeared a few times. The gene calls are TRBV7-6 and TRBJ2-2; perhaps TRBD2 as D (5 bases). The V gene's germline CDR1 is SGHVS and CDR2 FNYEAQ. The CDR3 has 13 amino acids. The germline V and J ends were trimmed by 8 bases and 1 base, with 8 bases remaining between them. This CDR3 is CASRDVNTGELFF. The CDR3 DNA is TGTGCCAGCCGGGATGTGAACACCGGGGAGCTGTTTTTT.

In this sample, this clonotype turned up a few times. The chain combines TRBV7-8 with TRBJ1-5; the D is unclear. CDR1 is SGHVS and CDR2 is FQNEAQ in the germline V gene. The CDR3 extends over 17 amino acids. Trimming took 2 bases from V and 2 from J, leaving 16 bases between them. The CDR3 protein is CASSLIGRTWGNQPQHF. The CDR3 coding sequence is TGTGCCAGCAGCTTAATAGGACGGACGTGGGGCAATCAGCCCCAGCATTTT.

CDR3: CSARDLGRGQTQYF. CDR3 coding DNA: TGCAGTGCTAGAGATTTGGGCCGCGGGCAGACCCAGTACTTC. The rearrangement links TRBV20-1 to TRBJ2-5; a weak D match, TRBD2 (5 bases). The V gene lost 0 bases and the J gene lost 6 bases, with 14 bases spanning the gap. Germline CDR1 DFQATT, CDR2 SNEGSKA (reference sequence). The CDR3 extends over 14 amino acids.

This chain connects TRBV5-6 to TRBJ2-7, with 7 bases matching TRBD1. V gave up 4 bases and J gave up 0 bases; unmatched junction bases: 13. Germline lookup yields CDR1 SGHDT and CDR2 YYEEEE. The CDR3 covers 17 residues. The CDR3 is CASSAYQTGSSSYEQYF. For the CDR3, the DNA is TGTGCCAGCAGCGCATACCAGACAGGGTCCAGCTCCTACGAGCAGTACTTC.

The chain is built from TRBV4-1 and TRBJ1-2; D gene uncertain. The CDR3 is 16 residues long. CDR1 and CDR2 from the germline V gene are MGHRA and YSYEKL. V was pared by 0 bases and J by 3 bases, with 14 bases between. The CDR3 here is CASSQDRSYSDYGYTF. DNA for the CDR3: TGCGCCAGCAGCCAAGATCGATCCTACTCTGACTATGGCTACACCTTC.

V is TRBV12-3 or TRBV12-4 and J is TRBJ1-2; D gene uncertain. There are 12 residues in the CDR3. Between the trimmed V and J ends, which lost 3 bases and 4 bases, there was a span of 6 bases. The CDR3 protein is CASSFSPYGYTF. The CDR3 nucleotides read TGTGCCAGCAGTTTCTCCCCCTATGGCTACACCTTC.